Sequencing of this T cell receptor beta chain was carried out in a study of T-cell memory formation after mild COVID-19. Study as a whole: The TCR clusters were mostly specific to one donor.

TCRdb called the 5' RACE reads again in MiXCR, with one record for every CDR3 protein. The data contain some 490,000 distinct CDR3 sequences, about 18% of them singletons. Study-wide results and limits: Second-wave clones reaching peak frequency on day 37 lacked confirmed SARS-CoV-2 specificity.

This clonotype came up a few times. The antigen is not known. Germline CDR1 reads MNHEY; CDR2 reads SMNVEV (reference sequence). This CDR3 contains 12 residues. The sequencing input was PBMCs or a T cell subset sorted from them (not recorded which). This rearrangement joins TRBV27 to TRBJ2-1; 9 nucleotides line up with TRBD2. This clonotype originated in an adult woman who had mild COVID-19 (a few samples of this study predate the infection). Cell type and time point are not known. The CDR3 region is CGAGGRYNEQFF. The CDR3 region has the DNA TGTGGAGCGGGGGGAAGATACAATGAGCAGTTCTTC.